Given below is one T cell receptor beta chain in context. Its antigen remains unidentified. The PCR used 60 Vbeta and 13 Jbeta primers. In the study's own analysis: In a later analysis, the count reached roughly 80 million unique TCR beta chains, with 10 million to 14 million shared. The method was immunoSEQ multiplex PCR; TCRdb's version includes in-frame clones alone and lacks a portion of them. V, J and clone size reflect that table, while D and trimming were determined from the DNA. The table has 200,000 to 250,000 clones, roughly 89% seen once. From germline, CDR1 is LGHNA and CDR2 YNFKEQ. V lost 4 bases and J lost 4; bases outside the gene matches: 7. CDR3 length: 16 residues. This sample was included in a study of cytomegalovirus exposure and HLA in healthy donors. Regarding the study as a whole: In a later analysis, several top co-occurrence clusters appeared linked to parvovirus B19, influenza, CMV and Epstein-Barr virus. Altogether, some 170 TCR beta chains were recorded as cytomegalovirus-associated.

The rearrangement links TRBV4-2 to TRBJ2-1; the match to TRBD2 covers 10 bases. The sample taken for sequencing was PBMCs. The TCR comes from a woman between 18 and 29 years old in good health and CMV-seronegative. In DNA form, the CDR3 reads TGTGCCAGCAGCCCCCCTCCACTAGCGGGGTACAATGAGCAGTTCTTC. Its translation is CASSPPPLAGYNEQFF.